This TCR beta chain emerged from a study of CD8 T cells in ankylosing spondylitis. For TCR beta, libraries came from quantitative 5'-RACE with molecular barcodes. TCRdb re-analysed the 5' RACE reads in MiXCR, keeping a single row per CDR3 protein. The data contain fewer than 400,000 distinct CDR3 sequences, roughly 14% of them singletons. Study-level points and caveats: Blood of patients with ankylosing spondylitis appeared to be characterized by a TCR beta motif of about eight highly homologous variants. Disease-linked clones reportedly showed significant enrichment in matched ankylosing spondylitis synovial fluid. A CD8+ phenotype characterized the disease-linked clones, which were relatively rare in peripheral blood.

Germline values: CDR1 SGHRS, CDR2 YFSETQ. CDR3 length equals 15 residues. With 2 bases removed from V and 4 bases from J, the gap between germline ends came to 14 bases. Points on this clonotype: Its antigen is not identified.

The V call is TRBV5-1, the J call TRBJ2-3; D is possibly TRBD1 (6 bases). The sequencing sample was made of blood, either unsorted or a sorted T cell fraction (not recorded which). This TCR was recovered from a male donor with ankylosing spondylitis or in good health (not recorded which). This CDR3 is CASSLSGRGADTQYF. The CDR3 DNA reads as TGCGCCAGCAGCTTATCAGGCAGGGGCGCAGATACGCAGTATTTT. The entire variable domain, with the rest obtained from reference TRBV5-1 and TRBJ2-3, is as follows: KAGVTQTPRYLIKTRGQQVTLSCSPISGHRSVSWYQQTPGQGLQFLFEYFSETQRNKGNFPGRFSGRQFSNSRSEMNVSTLELGDSALYLCASSLSGRGADTQYFGPGTRLTVL.